A selection of T cell receptor beta chains follows, all from one sample in a study of shared T cell receptors in the human thymus. Here immunoSEQ multiplex PCR was the method, and the copy in TCRdb shows in-frame clones only, minus some. The data show about 380,000 clones, with over 90% seen just once and approximately 0.02% held by the top ten. The sequenced material came from thymocytes. These receptors were obtained from a human donor. CDR3s include the opening cysteine and the closing phenylalanine or tryptophan. D genes are given only for firm matches. Not every row has a clone size; where given, it reads once, few, many or a size class.

abundance: .; j_gene: TRBJ2-3; v_gene: TRBV5-6; d_gene: .; CDR3aa: CASSYRRLSTDTQYF; CDR3nt: TGTGCCAGCAGCTACAGGCGCCTCAGCACAGATACGCAGTATTTT
abundance: once; j_gene: TRBJ2-5; v_gene: TRBV5-1; d_gene: .; CDR3aa: CASSSLQETQYF; CDR3nt: TGCGCCAGCAGCTCGTTACAAGAGACCCAGTACTTC
abundance: .; j_gene: TRBJ2-5; v_gene: TRBV7-2; d_gene: TRBD2; CDR3aa: CASSLASGRPGETQYF; CDR3nt: TGTGCCAGCAGCTTGGCTAGCGGGAGGCCCGGAGAGACCCAGTACTTC
abundance: .; j_gene: TRBJ2-1; v_gene: TRBV4-1; d_gene: .; CDR3aa: CASSRLKGRSSYNEQFF; CDR3nt: TGCGCCAGCAGCCGACTAAAAGGTCGGAGCTCCTACAATGAGCAGTTCTTC
abundance: .; j_gene: TRBJ2-1; v_gene: TRBV15; d_gene: TRBD2; CDR3aa: CATSRDLISGTSGRGREQFF; CDR3nt: TGTGCCACCAGCAGAGATCTAATTTCCGGGACTAGCGGGAGGGGTCGGGAGCAGTTCTTC
abundance: .; j_gene: TRBJ2-7; v_gene: TRBV4-1; d_gene: TRBD1; CDR3aa: CASSQVDLGTGDYEQYF; CDR3nt: TGCGCCAGCAGCCAAGTGGACCTTGGGACAGGGGATTACGAGCAGTACTTC
abundance: .; j_gene: TRBJ2-5; v_gene: TRBV14; d_gene: TRBD2; CDR3aa: CASSRPGLAGVLPETQYF; CDR3nt: TGTGCCAGCAGCCGGCCGGGACTAGCGGGAGTACTACCAGAGACCCAGTACTTC
abundance: .; j_gene: TRBJ1-5; v_gene: TRBV7-2; d_gene: .; CDR3aa: CASSLPEAGNQPQHF; CDR3nt: TGTGCCAGCAGCTTACCGGAGGCGGGCAATCAGCCCCAGCATTTT
abundance: .; j_gene: TRBJ2-1; v_gene: TRBV4-2; d_gene: TRBD2; CDR3aa: CASSQDLRRELGDEQFF; CDR3nt: TGTGCCAGCAGCCAAGATCTGAGGCGGGAGCTCGGCGATGAGCAGTTCTTC
abundance: .; j_gene: TRBJ1-6; v_gene: TRBV18; d_gene: .; CDR3aa: CASSPIQGPLHF; CDR3nt: TGTGCCAGCTCGCCAATCCAGGGGCCCCTCCACTTT
abundance: .; j_gene: TRBJ2-1; v_gene: TRBV14; d_gene: .; CDR3aa: CASSPGKNEQFF; CDR3nt: TGTGCCAGCAGCCCGGGGAAGAATGAGCAGTTCTTC
abundance: .; j_gene: TRBJ1-5; v_gene: TRBV6-1; d_gene: TRBD1; CDR3aa: CASSPTGGNQPQHF; CDR3nt: TGTGCCAGCAGTCCGACAGGGGGCAATCAGCCCCAGCATTTT
abundance: .; j_gene: TRBJ1-1; v_gene: TRBV19; d_gene: .; CDR3aa: CASSPPPWNTEAFF; CDR3nt: TGTGCCAGTAGTCCCCCTCCCTGGAACACTGAAGCTTTCTTT
abundance: .; j_gene: TRBJ1-1; v_gene: TRBV28; d_gene: .; CDR3aa: CASSYRLTEYMNTEAFF; CDR3nt: TGTGCCAGCAGCTACCGTTTAACAGAATATATGAACACTGAAGCTTTCTTT
abundance: .; j_gene: TRBJ2-3; v_gene: TRBV28; d_gene: TRBD2; CDR3aa: CASSPPTSGNHEDTQYF; CDR3nt: TGTGCCAGCAGTCCTCCCACGAGCGGGAATCATGAAGATACGCAGTATTTT
abundance: .; j_gene: TRBJ2-3; v_gene: TRBV19; d_gene: TRBD2; CDR3aa: CATLKGRASGSYTDTQYF; CDR3nt: TGTGCCACTCTGAAAGGGCGGGCTAGCGGAAGTTACACAGATACGCAGTATTTT
abundance: .; j_gene: TRBJ2-1; v_gene: TRBV5-1; d_gene: TRBD2; CDR3aa: CASRQRTSGSDNEQFF; CDR3nt: TGCGCCAGCAGGCAACGGACTAGCGGGAGCGACAATGAGCAGTTCTTC
abundance: .; j_gene: TRBJ2-3; v_gene: TRBV7-9; d_gene: .; CDR3aa: CASSPMASESTSTDTQYF; CDR3nt: TGTGCCAGCAGCCCTATGGCGTCAGAGAGTACTAGCACAGATACGCAGTATTTT
abundance: .; j_gene: TRBJ2-7; v_gene: TRBV5-6; d_gene: .; CDR3aa: CASSSRDKKEEQYF; CDR3nt: TGTGCCAGCAGCTCCCGGGACAAAAAGGAGGAGCAGTACTTC
abundance: once; j_gene: TRBJ2-7; v_gene: TRBV10-3; d_gene: .; CDR3aa: CAISAAGQSPHYEQYF; CDR3nt: TGTGCCATCAGTGCCGCCGGACAGAGTCCCCACTACGAGCAGTACTTC
abundance: .; j_gene: TRBJ2-1; v_gene: TRBV28; d_gene: .; CDR3aa: CDPGPEGRNEQFF; CDR3nt: TGTGACCCGGGCCCAGAAGGGAGGAATGAGCAGTTCTTC
abundance: .; j_gene: TRBJ2-3; v_gene: TRBV28; d_gene: .; CDR3aa: CASSPLPRPDTQYF; CDR3nt: TGTGCCAGCAGTCCCCTCCCCCGTCCAGATACGCAGTATTTT
abundance: .; j_gene: TRBJ2-5; v_gene: TRBV28; d_gene: .; CDR3aa: CASSLKRDTTYQETQYF; CDR3nt: TGTGCCAGCAGTCTGAAACGGGACACCACGTACCAAGAGACCCAGTACTTC